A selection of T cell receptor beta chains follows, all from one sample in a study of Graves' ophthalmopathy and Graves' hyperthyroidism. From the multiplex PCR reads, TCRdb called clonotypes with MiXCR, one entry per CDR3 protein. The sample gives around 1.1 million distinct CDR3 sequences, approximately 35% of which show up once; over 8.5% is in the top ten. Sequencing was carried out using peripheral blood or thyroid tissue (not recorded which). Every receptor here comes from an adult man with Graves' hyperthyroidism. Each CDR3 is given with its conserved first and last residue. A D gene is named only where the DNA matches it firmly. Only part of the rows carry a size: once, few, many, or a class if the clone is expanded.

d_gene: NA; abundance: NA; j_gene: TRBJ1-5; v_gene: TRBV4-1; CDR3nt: TGCGCCAGCAGCCAAGGCCCAGGTGAAAGCAATCAGCCCCAGCATTTT; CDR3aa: CASSQGPGESNQPQHF
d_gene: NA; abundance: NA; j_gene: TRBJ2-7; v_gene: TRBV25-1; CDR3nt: TGTGCCAGCAGTTTGATTGACCCCTACGAGCAGTACTTC; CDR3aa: CASSLIDPYEQYF
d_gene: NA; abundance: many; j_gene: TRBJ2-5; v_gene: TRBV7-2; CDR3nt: TGTACCAGCAGCTTGACGGGGGCTGGGGAGACCCAGTACTTC; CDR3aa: CTSSLTGAGETQYF
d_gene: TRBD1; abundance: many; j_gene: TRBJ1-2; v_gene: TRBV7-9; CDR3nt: TGTGCCAGCAGCTTATATGGACAGGCAGACTATGGCTACACCTTC; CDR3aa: CASSLYGQADYGYTF
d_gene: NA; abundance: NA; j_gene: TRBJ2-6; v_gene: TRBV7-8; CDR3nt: TGTGCCAGCAGCCCTAGAGTGGGGGCTGGGGCCAACGTCCTGACTTTC; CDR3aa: CASSPRVGAGANVLTF
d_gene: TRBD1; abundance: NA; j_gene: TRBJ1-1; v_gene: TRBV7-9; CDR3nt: TGTGCCAGCAGCCTTGGTGGGACAGGGTATCCTGAAGCTTTCTTT; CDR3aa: CASSLGGTGYPEAFF
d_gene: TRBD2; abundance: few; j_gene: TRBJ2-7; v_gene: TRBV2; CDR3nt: TGTGCCAGTCATAGCGGGAGGGGGGTGTACGAGCAGTACTTC; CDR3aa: CASHSGRGVYEQYF
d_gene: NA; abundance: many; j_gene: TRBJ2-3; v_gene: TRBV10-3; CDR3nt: TGTGCCATCAGTCTCCAAAACCTTCTAGGCACAGATACGCAGTATTTT; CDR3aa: CAISLQNLLGTDTQYF
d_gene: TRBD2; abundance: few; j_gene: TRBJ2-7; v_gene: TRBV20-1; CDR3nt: TGCAGTGCTAACGGACTAGCGGGGGACGGGTACGAGCAGTACTTC; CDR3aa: CSANGLAGDGYEQYF
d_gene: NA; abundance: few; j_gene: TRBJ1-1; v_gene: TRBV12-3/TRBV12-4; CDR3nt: TGTGCCAGCAGTTTCGGGGGGGACGACACTGAAGCTTTCTTT; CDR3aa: CASSFGGDDTEAFF
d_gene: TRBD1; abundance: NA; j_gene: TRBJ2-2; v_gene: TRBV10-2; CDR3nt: TGTGCCAGCAGAGGACAGGATTTGGGGGAGCTGTTTTTT; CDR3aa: CASRGQDLGELFF
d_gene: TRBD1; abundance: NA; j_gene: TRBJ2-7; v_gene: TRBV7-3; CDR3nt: TGTGCCAGCAGCCCGAGGACAGGGGGTACCGGGGAGCTGTACTTC; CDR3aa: CASSPRTGGTGELYF
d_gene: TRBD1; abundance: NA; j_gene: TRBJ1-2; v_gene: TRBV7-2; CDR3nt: TGTGCCAACAAGGACAGGGCCGTCCTCTATGGCTACACCTTC; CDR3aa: CANKDRAVLYGYTF
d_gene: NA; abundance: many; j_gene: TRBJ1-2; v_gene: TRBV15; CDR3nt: TGTGCCACCAGCAGAGATGGCGGGGGCTACACCTTC; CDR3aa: CATSRDGGGYTF
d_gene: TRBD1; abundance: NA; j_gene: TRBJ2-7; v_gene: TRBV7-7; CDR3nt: TGTGCTAGCAGCTTAGGGGGCCTAGCAAACGAGCAGTACTTC; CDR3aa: CASSLGGLANEQYF
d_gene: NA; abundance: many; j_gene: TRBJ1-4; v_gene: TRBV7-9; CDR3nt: TGTGCCAGCAGCTTAACCGGACGGCGGGAGGAGGAACTGTTTTTT; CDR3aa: CASSLTGRREEELFF
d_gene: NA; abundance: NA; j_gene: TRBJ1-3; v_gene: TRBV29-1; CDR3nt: TGCAGCGTTGTTCTGGGAAACGGAAACACCATATATTTT; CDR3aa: CSVVLGNGNTIYF
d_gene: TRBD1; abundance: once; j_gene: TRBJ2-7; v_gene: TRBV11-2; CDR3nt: TGTGCCAGCAGCTCTCCCGGGACAGGGGCTAACGAGCAGTACTTC; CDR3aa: CASSSPGTGANEQYF
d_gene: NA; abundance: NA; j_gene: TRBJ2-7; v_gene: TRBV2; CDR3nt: TGTGCCAGCAGTTTAATGGGGGGGCCATCCAACGAGCAGTACTTC; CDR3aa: CASSLMGGPSNEQYF
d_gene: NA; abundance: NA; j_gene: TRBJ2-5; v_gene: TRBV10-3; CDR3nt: TGTGCCAGCAGTGAAGCTCAGGGGACCCAGTACTTC; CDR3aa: CASSEAQGTQYF
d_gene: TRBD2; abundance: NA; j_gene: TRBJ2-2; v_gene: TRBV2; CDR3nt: TGTGCCAGCAGCGAACCAGGACTAGCGGGAGCGGCCGGGGAGCTGTTTTTT; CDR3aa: CASSEPGLAGAAGELFF
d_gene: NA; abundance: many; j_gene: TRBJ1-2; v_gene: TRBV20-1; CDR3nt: TGCAGTGCTAGAGATCTAAGGGGGACTAACTATGGCTACACCTTC; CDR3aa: CSARDLRGTNYGYTF
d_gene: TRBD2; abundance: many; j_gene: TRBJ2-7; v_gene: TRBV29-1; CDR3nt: TGCAGCGTTGGAACGGGGGGGGAATACGAGCAGTACTTC; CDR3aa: CSVGTGGEYEQYF
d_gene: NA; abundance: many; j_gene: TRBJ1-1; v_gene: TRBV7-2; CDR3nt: TGTGCCAGCAGCACCCCCGTCTCGGGAGCTTTCTTT; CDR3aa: CASSTPVSGAFF
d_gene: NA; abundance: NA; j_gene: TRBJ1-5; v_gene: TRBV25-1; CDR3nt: TGTGCCAGCAGTCTAAAACCGGGACGGAGTTACAATCAGCCCCAGCATTTT; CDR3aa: CASSLKPGRSYNQPQHF
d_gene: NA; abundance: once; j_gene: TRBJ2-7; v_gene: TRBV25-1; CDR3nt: TGTGCCAGCAGTGAATATACGGGTATACCCTACGAGCAGTACTTC; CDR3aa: CASSEYTGIPYEQYF
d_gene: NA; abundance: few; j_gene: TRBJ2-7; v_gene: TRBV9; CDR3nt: TGTGCCAGCAGCGTAGGACTGGGCCTAGGTTCCAACGAGCAGTACTTC; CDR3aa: CASSVGLGLGSNEQYF